The TCR beta chain under discussion was sequenced for a study of vaccination and CD4 T cells after COVID-19. Study details: Each post-COVID sample was drawn after diagnosis, and the median interval was roughly 100 days (range 35 to 161). Overlapping spike peptides of SARS-CoV-2, HCoV-NL63, HCoV-OC43 and HCoV-229E were used, and cells were stimulated with them. Study results and limitations: In convalescent patients, a median approximately 86% of post-vaccine SARS-CoV-2-reactive clones appeared only after vaccination.

With regard to this clonotype: Its antigen is unknown.

At the Johns Hopkins FTIC core, DNA taken from cultured CD4+ T cells was sequenced by way of the Oncomine TCR Beta short-read assay. TCRdb re-derived calls from the PCR reads in MiXCR, one entry per CDR3 protein. The sample includes approximately 4,000 distinct CDR3 sequences, 15% to 20% of them seen just once. Documented treatment: approximately 10-day PBMC culture with coronavirus spike peptide pools or control peptides (ViraFEST assay). Scientists separated out CD4+ T cells through negative selection following 10 days in culture. V was clipped by 6 bases and J by 2 bases, with 14 bases between them. The germline CDR1 and CDR2 sequences are KGHSH and LQKENI. The CDR3 loop spans 14 amino acids.

The J gene is TRBJ2-7, the V gene TRBV18, with TRBD1 as a possible D gene (6 bases). The sequencing sample was made of CD4+ T cells from blood, cultured in vitro. The origin of this receptor is a human donor who had recovered from COVID-19. The CDR3 here is CASSPSQGPYEQYF. In DNA form, the CDR3 reads TGTGCCAGCTCTCCCTCGCAGGGGCCCTACGAGCAGTACTTC.